A single count supports the clone carrying this T cell receptor (beta chain). From germline, CDR1 is LGHDT and CDR2 YNNKEL (reference sequence). Trimming stripped 4 bases from V and 10 bases from J, with 14 bases between. This CDR3 region has 13 residues. This sample stems from a study of blood T cell repertoires in COVID-19. Overall study context: T cells, B-cell-depleted T cells, or PBMCs provided the cDNA or gDNA that served as material.

Original data processing: From reference gene primer amplification, estimates of nucleated cell counts were derived. TCRdb keeps only in-frame clones here, not all; method: immunoSEQ multiplex PCR. For V, J and clone size, that table is used; D and trimming come from the DNA. The sample consists of roughly 66,000 clones, 80% to 95% of them appearing once. The sequenced material came from peripheral blood. This sequence originates from a human donor with active COVID-19. The donor label of this sample is uncertain. V and J are TRBV3-1 (or the pseudogene TRBV3-2) and TRBJ1-5, with a tentative D call TRBD1 (6 bases). In DNA form, the CDR3 reads TGTGCCAGCAGCCGCACAGGGTTCTCACCCCAGCATTTT. It encodes CASSRTGFSPQHF.